This TCR beta chain was recovered during a study of control samples from healthy donors and cancer patients. After removal of 2 bases from V and 0 bases from J, the junction contained 3 bases not matched to a gene. This CDR3 contains 17 residues. Germline loops: CDR1 KGHSH, CDR2 LQKENI. Using immunoSEQ multiplex PCR, the repertoire was profiled, and TCRdb retains in-frame clones only, with some absent. The repertoire has about 150,000 clones, 70% to 90% of them found once; the top ten carry under 2%. This clonotype was sampled from a man between 18 and 35 years old in good health. Sequencing was done on a sample of blood. This chain links TRBV18 with TRBJ2-6, with 8 nucleotides matching TRBD1. In DNA, the CDR3 is TGTGCCAGCTCACCAGAGACAGGGGTCTCTGGGGCCAACGTCCTGACTTTC. Translating gives CASSPETGVSGANVLTF.